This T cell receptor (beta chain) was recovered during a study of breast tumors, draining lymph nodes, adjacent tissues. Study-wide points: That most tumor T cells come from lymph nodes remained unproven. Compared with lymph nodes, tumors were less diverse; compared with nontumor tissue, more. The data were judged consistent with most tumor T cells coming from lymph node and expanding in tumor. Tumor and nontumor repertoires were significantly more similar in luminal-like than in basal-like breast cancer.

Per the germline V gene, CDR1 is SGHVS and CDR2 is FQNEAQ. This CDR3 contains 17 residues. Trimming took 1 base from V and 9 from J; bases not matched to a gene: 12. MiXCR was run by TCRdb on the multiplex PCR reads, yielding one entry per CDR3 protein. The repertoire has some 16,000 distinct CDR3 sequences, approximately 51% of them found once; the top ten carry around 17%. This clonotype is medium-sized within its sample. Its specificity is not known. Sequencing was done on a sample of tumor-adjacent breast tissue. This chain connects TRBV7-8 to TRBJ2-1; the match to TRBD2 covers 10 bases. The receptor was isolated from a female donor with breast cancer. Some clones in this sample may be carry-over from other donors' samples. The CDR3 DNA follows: TGTGCCAGCAGCTTAGTCGAAGCGGGACTAGCGATCGTTGAGCAGTTCTTC. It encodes CASSLVEAGLAIVEQFF.